One and the same sample provided the 30 T cell receptor beta chains below, sequenced in a study of blood T cells in healthy people across ages. A second PCR, run for about 7 to 12 cycles, used a sample-barcoded 5' primer plus a J-beta primer mix. TCRdb processed the 5' RACE reads anew with MiXCR; each CDR3 protein has one entry. The sample includes 1.5 million to 2 million distinct CDR3 sequences, almost 35% of them seen just once. Material: blood. All receptors derive from a woman aged 25 to 39 in good health.

This rearrangement joins TRBV6-2 or TRBV6-3 to TRBJ2-4, with D maybe TRBD1 (6 bases). The J call could be wrong; TRBJ2-7 is a better fit for the DNA end. CDR3 length: 12 amino acids. Germline assignment: CDR1 MNHEY and CDR2 SVGEGT. The CDR3 reads CASGGISYEQYF. The CDR3 coding sequence is TGTGCCAGCGGGGGCATTTCCTACGAGCAGTACTTC.

This CDR3 reads CASSQYAQGAPDNEKLFF. In nucleotides, the CDR3 is TGTGCCAGCAGCCAATACGCGCAGGGGGCGCCGGATAATGAAAAACTGTTTTTT. The V call is TRBV3-1, the J call TRBJ1-4, with TRBD1 identical over 8 bases. The V and J ends lost 2 bases and 4 bases, in that order; junction bases with no gene match: 12. This CDR3 has 18 amino acids. Germline CDR1 reads LGHDT; CDR2 reads YNNKEL (reference sequence).

The rearrangement uses TRBV9 and TRBJ1-5, with D possibly matching TRBD1 (6 bases). The CDR3 runs to 13 residues. Germline V CDR1 and CDR2: SGDLS, YYNGEE. Trimming pared 1 base from V and 6 bases from J, leaving 8 bases between. The CDR3 reads CASSVKGGQPQHF. The CDR3 coding sequence is TGTGCCAGCAGCGTAAAGGGGGGTCAGCCCCAGCATTTT.

This clonotype was observed a handful of times. The chain uses TRBV27 and TRBJ2-3; no definite D call. The germline gives CDR1 MNHEY, CDR2 SMNVEV (reference sequence). The germline V and J ends were trimmed by 1 base and 4 bases, with 9 bases remaining between them. This CDR3 has 14 residues. In DNA, the CDR3 is TGTGCCAGCAGTTTATGGGCTAGGGCAGATACGCAGTATTTT. It yields the protein CASSLWARADTQYF.

The chain joins TRBV3-1 to TRBJ2-5; 8 nucleotides align to TRBD1. The CDR3 has 16 residues. CDR1 is LGHDT, CDR2 YNNKEL, per germline (reference sequence). J gave up 5 bases and V 1 base, and 9 bases lay outside the gene matches. The DNA of the CDR3 is TGTGCCAGCAGCCAAGGGACAGGGAATGAGGTGGAGACCCAGTACTTC. This codes for CASSQGTGNEVETQYF.

V usage is TRBV21-1 and J usage is TRBJ1-2. TRBV21-1 is designated a pseudogene. CDR3 length: 16 residues. In DNA, the CDR3 is TGTGCCAGCAGCAAATTAACGAGTTCGTTTAACTATGGCTACACCTTC. It specifies CASSKLTSSFNYGYTF.

This chain uses TRBV20-1 with TRBJ1-6; 8 bases align to TRBD1. This CDR3 has 14 amino acids. With 4 bases clipped from V and 8 bases from J, the junction kept 7 bases outside the gene matches. Germline lookup yields CDR1 DFQATT and CDR2 SNEGSKA (reference sequence). As DNA, the CDR3 is TGCAGTGCTACCGGGACAGGAATTGATTCACCCCTCCACTTT. Translating it yields CSATGTGIDSPLHF.

This clonotype was seen a single time. This rearrangement joins TRBV11-2 to TRBJ1-1; perhaps TRBD1 as D (6 bases). V lost 5 bases, J lost 3 bases, and 13 bases lay in between. CDR1 is SGHAT, CDR2 FQNNGV, per germline. The CDR3 runs 14 residues. In DNA, the CDR3 is TGTGCCAGCAGCCAGCTGCAGGGGTACACTGAAGCTTTCTTT. Its translation: CASSQLQGYTEAFF.

This clonotype was counted between two and nine times. This chain connects TRBV12-3 or TRBV12-4 to TRBJ2-7; possible D gene TRBD2, 5 bases. The CDR3 spans 15 residues. V lost 7 bases to trimming and J lost 7 bases, with 23 bases between them. The CDR3 here is CASTPKGGPPGEQYF. CDR3 coding DNA: TGTGCCAGCACCCCAAAAGGCGGCCCACCGGGGGAGCAGTACTTC.

This clonotype was detected only a few times. V and J are TRBV6-1 and TRBJ2-7; 8 bases agree with TRBD2. The germline gives CDR1 MNHNS, CDR2 SASEGT. V shed 8 bases, J shed 0 bases, and the junction held 6 bases outside the gene matches. There are 14 residues in the CDR3. Here the CDR3 DNA reads TGTGCCAGCCGCACTAGCGGTTTCTCCTACGAGCAGTACTTC. Translation: CASRTSGFSYEQYF.

The CDR3 DNA reads TGTGCCAGCAGAGGGGTTCTCTCTAGCGACCAAGAGACCCAGTACTTC. It translates to CASRGVLSSDQETQYF. The V gene is TRBV27, the J gene TRBJ2-5, with D perhaps TRBD2 (6 bases). The ends were cut back, 6 bases at V and 0 bases at J, with 17 bases in the middle. The CDR3 has 16 amino acids. The germline V gene has CDR1 MNHEY and CDR2 SMNVEV (reference sequence).

The CDR3 DNA is TGTGCCAGCAGCCACGGACACAAGAACTACGAGCAGTACTTC. This codes for CASSHGHKNYEQYF. The genes are TRBV3-1 and TRBJ2-7; D is perhaps TRBD1 (5 bases). V was cut by 3 bases and J by 3 bases, with 12 bases left in between. This CDR3 comprises 14 residues. Germline V CDR1 and CDR2: LGHDT, YNNKEL (reference sequence).

The rearrangement joins TRBV29-1 to TRBJ2-1; D might be TRBD1 or TRBD2, each matching 6 bases. Trimming left V 5 bases short and J 12 bases short, with 20 bases between. This CDR3 spans 13 amino acids. Germline loops: CDR1 SQVTM, CDR2 ANQGSEA. The CDR3 region is CSVQGPGAHGQFF. In nucleotides, the CDR3 is TGCAGCGTTCAAGGACCGGGGGCCCATGGGCAGTTCTTC.

The rearrangement joins TRBV6-4 to TRBJ1-3; 9 positions agree with TRBD1. The CDR3 has 16 residues. In germline, CDR1 is MRHNA, CDR2 SNTAGT. After removal of 6 bases from V and 4 bases from J, the junction contained 10 bases not matched to a gene. CDR3 region: CASSLHNRGRGNTIYF. The CDR3 bases are TGTGCCAGCAGCCTCCATAACAGGGGGCGAGGAAACACCATATATTTT.

This CDR3 reads CASSFSYGQRDNSGANVLTF. The CDR3 DNA follows: TGTGCCAGCAGTTTTTCCTATGGCCAGCGAGACAATTCTGGGGCCAACGTCCTGACTTTC. This chain joins TRBV12-3 or TRBV12-4 and TRBJ2-6; no clear D. V was trimmed by 3 bases and J by 1 base, leaving 22 bases between them. The CDR3 is made up of 20 amino acids.

This clonotype was recorded a few times. The rearrangement joins TRBV5-5 to TRBJ1-5; D is undetermined. Germline CDR1 reads SGHKS; CDR2 reads YYEKEE (reference sequence). V was shortened by 4 bases and J by 4 bases, with 15 bases between the two germline ends. This CDR3 contains 15 residues. CDR3 region: CASSLSGGPNQPQHF. The CDR3 nucleotides read TGTGCCAGCAGCCTCTCCGGTGGGCCGAATCAGCCCCAGCATTTT.

This clonotype was seen more than once but under ten times. The chain has TRBV28 and TRBJ2-7; TRBD2 might be the D (7 bases). The CDR3 spans 15 residues. Germline V lookup: CDR1 MDHEN, CDR2 SYDVKM. Trimming took 10 bases from V and 0 from J, leaving 19 bases between them. This chain's CDR3 is CAISRGTKSSYEQYF. The CDR3 coding sequence is TGTGCCATTTCTAGGGGGACTAAGTCCTCCTACGAGCAGTACTTC.

This chain uses TRBV9 with TRBJ2-1; tentative D call: TRBD2 (6 bases). The CDR3 covers 15 residues. V lost 3 bases and J 7 bases, leaving 17 bases between the germline ends. The germline V gene encodes CDR1 SGDLS and CDR2 YYNGEE. In DNA form, the CDR3 reads TGTGCCAGCAGCGCCGAGGGACTCCTCTGGAATGAGCAGTTCTTC. Its translation: CASSAEGLLWNEQFF.

Concerning this clonotype itself: With a much larger clone just one base away, this may be a read error. The chain uses TRBV20-1 and TRBJ2-5; maybe TRBD2 (6 bases). This CDR3 has 14 residues. CDR1 is DFQATT, CDR2 SNEGSKA, per germline (reference sequence). The V and J ends lost 3 bases and 0 bases respectively, with 11 bases between them. CDR3 nucleotides: TGCAGTGCTAGTCCGGGGAGGTACCAAGAGACCCAGTACTTC. Translation gives CSASPGRYQETQYF.

V and J are TRBV20-1 and TRBJ2-4; 13 nucleotides align to TRBD2. Germline V lookup: CDR1 DFQATT, CDR2 SNEGSKA (reference sequence). With V trimmed by 5 bases and J by 7 bases, 11 bases remained unmatched. CDR3 length: 16 residues. The CDR3 protein is CSARKGLAGDRNIQYF. CDR3 in DNA: TGCAGTGCTCGAAAAGGACTAGCGGGAGATAGGAACATTCAGTACTTC.

Turning to this clonotype: Possible read error: a much larger clone is one base away. V gene TRBV20-1 combines with J gene TRBJ2-5; D might be TRBD2 (5 bases). CDR3 length: 15 residues. The germline V gene encodes CDR1 DFQATT and CDR2 SNEGSKA (reference sequence). V was clipped by 5 bases and J by 0 bases, with 16 bases between them. CDR3 nucleotide sequence: TGCAGTGCTTTCGACGGGGAGAAAAACCAAGAGACCCAGTACTTC. Amino acids: CSAFDGEKNQETQYF.

This clonotype was seen a handful of times. V is TRBV5-1 and J is TRBJ2-1; 11 nucleotides agree with TRBD2. The CDR3 sequence is 16 residues long. The V segment lost 4 bases and the J segment 2 bases; nucleotides outside the gene matches: 5. Germline V CDR1 and CDR2: SGHRS, YFSETQ. The CDR3 DNA is TGCGCCAGCAGCCCTCTGACTAGCGGGGCCTACAATGAGCAGTTCTTC. It yields the protein CASSPLTSGAYNEQFF.

This chain connects TRBV20-1 to TRBJ2-7; no firm D call. V shed 3 bases and J shed 7 bases, with 19 bases lying between them. Germline CDR1 is DFQATT and CDR2 is SNEGSKA (reference sequence). This CDR3 is 14 amino acids long. The DNA for the CDR3 is TGCAGTGCTAGTCAGTCCCCCAAAGGTGGGGAGCAGTACTTC. Amino acids: CSASQSPKGGEQYF.

Comments on this clonotype: A read error may account for a junction end that differs from germline. V usage is TRBV20-1 and J usage is TRBJ2-5; D remains ambiguous. The CDR3 length is 11 residues. Germline-derived CDR1 and CDR2 are DFQATT and SNEGSKA (reference sequence). CDR3 residues: CSAGPKETPYF. CDR3 bases: TGCAGTGCTGGACCCAAAGAGACCCCGTACTTC.

The rearrangement joins TRBV10-2 to TRBJ1-6; TRBD1 might be the D (5 bases). V gave up 6 bases and J gave up 14 bases, with 20 bases separating them. Germline V CDR1 and CDR2: WSHSY, SAAADI. The CDR3 extends over 14 amino acids. The chain's CDR3 is CASREAEGPVALHF. For the CDR3, the DNA is TGCGCCAGCAGGGAGGCGGAGGGGCCAGTGGCCCTCCACTTT.

The chain has TRBV20-1 and TRBJ1-4; 9 bases line up with TRBD1. Germline values: CDR1 DFQATT, CDR2 SNEGSKA (reference sequence). This CDR3 is built from 15 residues. V dropped 6 bases and J dropped 6; count of bases not matched to a gene: 11. CDR3 in DNA: TGCAGTGCAAGGGGTGCGGGACAGGGTTATGAAAAACTGTTTTTT. Translated, it gives CSARGAGQGYEKLFF.

This sequence joins TRBV25-1 and TRBJ1-5, with unresolved D. Germline lookup yields CDR1 MGHDK and CDR2 SYGVNS. V was clipped by 8 bases and J by 3 bases, with 8 bases between them. There are 12 residues in the CDR3. In nucleotides, the CDR3 is TGTGCCAGCCCCCTGGACAATCAGCCCCAGCATTTT. Amino acid sequence: CASPLDNQPQHF.

In its sample, this clonotype was seen a few times. This rearrangement joins TRBV12-3 or TRBV12-4 to TRBJ2-6; 7 bases agree with TRBD2. The CDR3 length is 17 residues. The ends lost 6 bases at V and 1 base at J; junction bases unmatched: 9. CDR3 residues: CASSQGGSRSGANVLTF. The CDR3 nucleotides read TGTGCCAGCAGCCAGGGAGGGAGTCGATCTGGGGCCAACGTCCTGACTTTC.

This clonotype was counted a few times. J is TRBJ2-3 and V is TRBV7-6; weak D call: TRBD1 (6 bases). V gave up 5 bases and J gave up 4 bases, with 16 bases separating them. Germline values: CDR1 SGHVS, CDR2 FNYEAQ. This CDR3 region has 15 residues. CDR3 residues: CASSPTRGWADTQYF. DNA for the CDR3: TGTGCCAGCAGCCCCACCAGGGGTTGGGCAGATACGCAGTATTTT.

The gene calls are TRBV28 and TRBJ1-2; possible D gene TRBD1, 5 bases. V lost 6 bases, J lost 3 bases, and 14 bases lay in between. Germline CDR1 and CDR2: MDHEN and SYDVKM. This CDR3 has 14 residues. The CDR3 loop is CASSSGTAHYGYTF. For the CDR3, the DNA is TGTGCCAGCAGCTCCGGGACGGCTCACTATGGCTACACCTTC.